Listed below are T cell receptor beta chains from one sample, sequenced in a study of OX40 agonist ivuxolimab in advanced cancers. The method was immunoSEQ multiplex PCR; TCRdb's version includes in-frame clones alone and lacks a portion of them. The sample includes 45,000 to 55,000 clones, 81% of them seen just once. The input for sequencing was CD4+ or CD8+ T cells sorted from blood, taken in a trial of the OX40 agonist ivuxolimab. The receptor set was obtained from an adult with an advanced solid tumor such as melanoma, head and neck, liver or kidney cancer. CDR3s include the opening cysteine and the closing phenylalanine or tryptophan. A D gene is named only where the DNA matches it firmly. For some rows the clone size is stated as once, few or many, or as a class when expanded; others skip it.

cdr3_aa cdr3_nt clone_size j_call v_call d_call
CASSLGTGGGYGYTF TGTGCCAGCAGCTTAGGCACAGGGGGTGGCTATGGCTACACCTTC - TRBJ1-2 TRBV13 TRBD1
CASSYLAGGDYNEQFF TGTGCCAGCAGTTACCTGGCGGGGGGCGACTACAATGAGCAGTTCTTC - TRBJ2-1 TRBV6-5 TRBD2
CASSYYGQGADTQYF TGTGCCAGCAGTTACTATGGACAGGGCGCAGATACGCAGTATTTT - TRBJ2-3 TRBV6-5 TRBD1
CASTHRLAGDDEQYF TGTGCCAGCACCCACCGACTAGCGGGAGACGACGAGCAGTACTTC - TRBJ2-7 TRBV6-9 TRBD2
CASSPTGGGGLNTEAFF TGTGCCAGCAGCCCGACAGGGGGAGGGGGTTTAAACACTGAAGCTTTCTTT - TRBJ1-1 TRBV5-6 TRBD1
CASSLRGQLDYEQYF TGCGCCAGCAGCTTGCGGGGACAGCTCGACTACGAGCAGTACTTC - TRBJ2-7 TRBV5-1 TRBD1
CASSFRAANTEAFF TGTGCCAGCAGCTTCAGGGCTGCGAACACTGAAGCTTTCTTT - TRBJ1-1 TRBV11-1 -
CASSRGLAGVETQYF TGTGCCAGCAGCCGGGGACTAGCGGGAGTAGAGACCCAGTACTTC - TRBJ2-5 TRBV11-2 TRBD2
CASSQDAGAYGYTF TGTGCCAGCAGCCAAGATGCAGGGGCCTATGGCTACACCTTC - TRBJ1-2 TRBV4-2 -
CASSFGQGETYNEQFF TGTGCCAGCAGCTTTGGACAGGGAGAGACCTACAATGAGCAGTTCTTC - TRBJ2-1 TRBV7-7 TRBD1
CASSFVGHISPDTQYF TGTGCCAGCAGTTTCGTCGGACATATCTCTCCCGATACGCAGTATTTT - TRBJ2-3 TRBV27 -
CASSLVPGGSSYNEQFF TGCGCCAGCAGCTTGGTGCCAGGGGGGAGCTCCTACAATGAGCAGTTCTTC - TRBJ2-1 TRBV5-1 -
CASSNRDTAYQPQHF TGTGCCAGTAGTAACCGGGACACGGCGTATCAGCCCCAGCATTTT few TRBJ1-5 TRBV19 -
CASSEFWGNSGNTIYF TGTGCCAGCAGTGAATTCTGGGGTAACTCTGGAAACACCATATATTTT - TRBJ1-3 TRBV25-1 -
CASSESDRDRDTQYF TGCGCCAGCAGTGAGTCGGACAGGGATAGAGATACGCAGTATTTT - TRBJ2-3 TRBV10-2 TRBD1
CAARTSGGGEQFF TGTGCCGCCAGGACTAGCGGGGGGGGAGAGCAGTTCTTC - TRBJ2-1 TRBV28 TRBD2
CASSSLGGDSSNYEQYF TGTGCCAGCAGTTCATTGGGGGGGGACTCATCAAACTACGAGCAGTACTTC - TRBJ2-7 TRBV27 TRBD2
CASSLGTSGYNEQFF TGTGCCAGCAGTTTGGGGACTAGCGGGTACAATGAGCAGTTCTTC - TRBJ2-1 TRBV27 TRBD2
CAISGGGQGDTEAFF TGTGCCATCAGTGGGGGTGGACAGGGGGACACTGAAGCTTTCTTT - TRBJ1-1 TRBV10-3 TRBD1
CASTLGASGGPGELFF TGTGCCAGTACTCTAGGGGCTAGCGGGGGTCCTGGGGAGCTGTTTTTT - TRBJ2-2 TRBV19 TRBD2
CASSIDLGQGAADTQYF TGTGCCAGTAGTATAGATCTCGGACAGGGGGCCGCAGATACGCAGTATTTT - TRBJ2-3 TRBV19 TRBD1
CASVDSPFSGNTIYF TGTGCCAGTGTCGACAGCCCTTTCTCTGGAAACACCATATATTTT - TRBJ1-3 TRBV19 -
CASSHVLEEYGYTF TGTGCCAGCAGCCACGTATTGGAGGAGTATGGCTACACCTTC - TRBJ1-2 TRBV5-6 -
CASSQWGVLNTEAFF TGCGCCAGCAGCCAATGGGGAGTTTTGAACACTGAAGCTTTCTTT - TRBJ1-1 TRBV4-1 -
CASSVNTEAFF TGTGCCAGCAGCGTGAACACTGAAGCTTTCTTT once TRBJ1-1 TRBV5-5 -
CASSPGLAGEQYF TGTGCCAGCAGCCCGGGACTGGCGGGCGAGCAGTACTTC - TRBJ2-7 TRBV11-2 -
CASSEGGGSQPQHF TGTGCCAGCAGTGAAGGAGGGGGCAGTCAGCCCCAGCATTTT - TRBJ1-5 TRBV2 TRBD1
CASSVGVRGTNEQFF TGTGCCAGCAGCGTAGGGGTCAGGGGGACCAATGAGCAGTTCTTC - TRBJ2-1 TRBV9 TRBD1
CASSLGVAGGGEQFF TGTGCCAGCAGCCTGGGGGTAGCGGGAGGAGGTGAGCAGTTCTTC - TRBJ2-1 TRBV5-5 TRBD2
CASSEWGTQDTQYF TGCGCCAGCAGTGAGTGGGGGACCCAAGATACGCAGTATTTT - TRBJ2-3 TRBV10-1 -
CASSRGLAGVYEQYF TGTGCCAGCAGCCGCGGACTAGCGGGAGTATACGAGCAGTACTTC - TRBJ2-7 TRBV6-5 TRBD2
CASLWVTSTDTQYF TGCGCCAGCCTGTGGGTCACTAGCACAGATACGCAGTATTTT - TRBJ2-3 TRBV5-1 -
CASSQEGAGASAFF TGTGCCAGCAGCCAAGAAGGCGCAGGGGCGAGCGCTTTCTTT once TRBJ1-1 TRBV4-2 -
CASSQVEGWTEAFF TGCGCCAGCAGCCAAGTGGAGGGTTGGACTGAAGCTTTCTTT - TRBJ1-1 TRBV4-3 -
CASSMGDNQETQYF TGCGCCAGTTCGATGGGTGACAACCAAGAGACCCAGTACTTC - TRBJ2-5 TRBV10-2 -
CASSLAELGNEQFF TGTGCCAGCAGCTTAGCCGAACTCGGCAATGAGCAGTTCTTC few TRBJ2-1 TRBV7-8 -
CASSLEKGTDTQYF TGCGCCAGCAGCTTGGAGAAGGGGACAGATACGCAGTATTTT - TRBJ2-3 TRBV5-1 -
CASSHRDGDPYGYTF TGTGCCAGCAGCCACCGGGACGGAGATCCCTATGGCTACACCTTC - TRBJ1-2 TRBV14 -
CASSQVLSSGNTIYF TGCGCCAGCAGCCAAGTCCTGAGCTCTGGAAACACCATATATTTT - TRBJ1-3 TRBV4-3 -
CASSESGSTGELFF TGCGCCAGCAGTGAGTCCGGTAGCACCGGGGAGCTGTTTTTT - TRBJ2-2 TRBV10-1 -
CASSVDRGSWFF TGCGCCAGCAGCGTGGACAGGGGGTCTTGGTTCTTC - TRBJ2-1 TRBV5-1 TRBD1